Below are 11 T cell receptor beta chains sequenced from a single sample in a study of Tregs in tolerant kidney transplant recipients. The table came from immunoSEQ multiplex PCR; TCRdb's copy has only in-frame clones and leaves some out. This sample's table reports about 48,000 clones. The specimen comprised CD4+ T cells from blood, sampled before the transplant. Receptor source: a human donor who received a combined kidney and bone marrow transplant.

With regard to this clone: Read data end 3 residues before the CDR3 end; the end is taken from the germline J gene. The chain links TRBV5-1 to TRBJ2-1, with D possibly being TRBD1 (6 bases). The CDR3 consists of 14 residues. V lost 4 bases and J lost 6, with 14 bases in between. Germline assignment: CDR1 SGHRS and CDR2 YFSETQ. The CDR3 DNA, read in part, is TGCGCCAGCAGCCAAACACAGGGACGCAATGAG. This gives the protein CASSQTQGRNE. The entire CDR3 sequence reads CASSQTQGRNEQFF.

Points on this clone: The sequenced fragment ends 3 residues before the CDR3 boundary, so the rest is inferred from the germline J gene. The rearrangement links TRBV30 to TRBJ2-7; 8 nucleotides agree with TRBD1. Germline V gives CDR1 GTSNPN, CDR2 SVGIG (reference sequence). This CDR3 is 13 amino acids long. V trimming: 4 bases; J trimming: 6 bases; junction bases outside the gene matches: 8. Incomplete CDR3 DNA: TGTGCCTGGAACGGACAGGGTTCTGCCGAG. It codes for CAWNGQGSAE. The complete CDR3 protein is CAWNGQGSAEQYF.

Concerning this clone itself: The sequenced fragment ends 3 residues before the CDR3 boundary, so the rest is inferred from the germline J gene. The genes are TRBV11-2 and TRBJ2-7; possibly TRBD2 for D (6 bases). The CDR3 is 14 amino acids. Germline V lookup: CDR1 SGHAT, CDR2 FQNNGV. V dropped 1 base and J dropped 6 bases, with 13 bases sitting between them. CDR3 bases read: TGTGCCAGCAGCTTAGGGACTACCTACTTCGAG. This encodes CASSLGTTYFE. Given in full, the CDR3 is CASSLGTTYFEQYF.

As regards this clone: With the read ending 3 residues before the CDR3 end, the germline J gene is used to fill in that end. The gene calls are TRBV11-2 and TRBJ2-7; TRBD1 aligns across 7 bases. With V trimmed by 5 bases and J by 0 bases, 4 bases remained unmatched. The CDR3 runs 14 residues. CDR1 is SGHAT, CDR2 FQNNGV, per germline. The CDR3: CASSPDRVSYEQYF. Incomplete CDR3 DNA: TGTGCCAGCAGCCCCGACAGGGTCTCCTACGAG.

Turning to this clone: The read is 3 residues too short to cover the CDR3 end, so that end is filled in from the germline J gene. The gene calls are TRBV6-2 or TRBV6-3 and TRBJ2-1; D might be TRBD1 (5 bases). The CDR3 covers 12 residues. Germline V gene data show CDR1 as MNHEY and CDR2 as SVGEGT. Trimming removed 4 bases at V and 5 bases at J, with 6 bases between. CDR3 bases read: TGTGCCAGCAGTTCCAGGGACAATGAG. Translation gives CASSSRDNE. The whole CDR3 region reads CASSSRDNEQFF.

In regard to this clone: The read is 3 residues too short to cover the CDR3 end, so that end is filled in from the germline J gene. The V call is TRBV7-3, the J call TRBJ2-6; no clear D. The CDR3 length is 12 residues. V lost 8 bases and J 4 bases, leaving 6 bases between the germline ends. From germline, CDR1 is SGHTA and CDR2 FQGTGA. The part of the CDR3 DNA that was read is TGTGCCAGCGGCTCGGGGGCCAACGTC. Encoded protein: CASGSGANV. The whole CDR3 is CASGSGANVLTF.

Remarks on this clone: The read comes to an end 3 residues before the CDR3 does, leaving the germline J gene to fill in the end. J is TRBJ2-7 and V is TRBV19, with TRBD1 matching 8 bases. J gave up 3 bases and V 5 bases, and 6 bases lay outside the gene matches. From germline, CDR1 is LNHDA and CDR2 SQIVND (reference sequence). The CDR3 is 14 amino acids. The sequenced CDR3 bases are TGTGCCAGTAGTCCCCTGGACAGGGTCTACGAG. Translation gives CASSPLDRVYE. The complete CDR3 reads CASSPLDRVYEQYF.

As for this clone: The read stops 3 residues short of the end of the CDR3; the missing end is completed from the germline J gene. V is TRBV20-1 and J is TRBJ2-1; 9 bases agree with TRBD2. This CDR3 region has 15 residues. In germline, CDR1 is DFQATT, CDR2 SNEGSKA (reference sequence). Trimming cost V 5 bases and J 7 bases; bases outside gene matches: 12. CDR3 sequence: CSAASLASGVNEQFF. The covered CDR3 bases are TGCAGTGCTGCCTCCCTGGCTAGCGGGGTTAATGAG.

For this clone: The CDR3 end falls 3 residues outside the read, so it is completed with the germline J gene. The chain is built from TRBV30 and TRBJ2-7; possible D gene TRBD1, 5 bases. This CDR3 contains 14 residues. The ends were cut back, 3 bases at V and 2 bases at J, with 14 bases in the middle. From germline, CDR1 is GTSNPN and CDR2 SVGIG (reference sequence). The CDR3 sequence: CAWRGPGFTYEQYF. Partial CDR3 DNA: TGTGCCTGGAGGGGGCCAGGATTCACCTACGAG.

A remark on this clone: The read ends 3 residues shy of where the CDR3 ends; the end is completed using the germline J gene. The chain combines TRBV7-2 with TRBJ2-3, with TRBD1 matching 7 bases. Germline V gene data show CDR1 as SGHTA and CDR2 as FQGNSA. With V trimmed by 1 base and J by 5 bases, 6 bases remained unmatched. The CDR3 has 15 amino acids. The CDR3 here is CASSLVWQGEDTQYF. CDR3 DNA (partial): TGTGCCAGCAGCTTAGTATGGCAGGGGGAAGATACG.

CDR3 DNA, as far as it was read: TGTGCCAGTAGTATCCCCCTAATCTTACGCCAGCGCGAAAGGAGCAATGAG. This translates into CASSIPLILRQRERSNE. The full CDR3 is CASSIPLILRQRERSNEQFF. This sequence joins TRBV19 and TRBJ2-1, with D unresolved. The CDR3 extends 3 residues past the end of the read, so its final part is completed from the germline J gene. Trimming pared 3 bases from V and 6 bases from J, leaving 30 bases between. Germline V gene data show CDR1 as LNHDA and CDR2 as SQIVND (reference sequence). The CDR3 spans 20 residues.